The clone carrying this T cell receptor (beta chain) turned up a few times. The antigen remains undetermined. One entry per CDR3 protein results from TCRdb running MiXCR on the reads. This sample carries approximately 750,000 distinct CDR3 sequences, roughly a third of them seen once, and the ten largest clones take roughly 2.8%. V dropped 7 bases and J dropped 1 base, with 16 bases sitting between them. Germline V CDR1 and CDR2: SNHLY, FYNNEI. The CDR3 covers 15 residues. The sample belongs to a study of T cell repertoires in cytomegalovirus infection. The overall study: Carrying CMV and the relevant HLA type showed in public TCR beta signatures.

Study findings and constraints: In two of eight donors, the top clonotype was HLA-C-restricted CMV-specific. Identification of carriers of CMV plus the relevant HLA was achieved through cumulative public TCR beta family frequency.

Source material: PBMCs. The chain links TRBV2 to TRBJ1-1; D uncertain. This TCR was recovered from a human donor in good health (CMV status not recorded). Some clones in this sample may be carry-over from other donors' samples. Here the CDR3 reads CASIWQPMRNTEAFF. The CDR3 coding sequence is TGTGCCAGCATCTGGCAGCCGATGAGGAACACTGAAGCTTTCTTT.